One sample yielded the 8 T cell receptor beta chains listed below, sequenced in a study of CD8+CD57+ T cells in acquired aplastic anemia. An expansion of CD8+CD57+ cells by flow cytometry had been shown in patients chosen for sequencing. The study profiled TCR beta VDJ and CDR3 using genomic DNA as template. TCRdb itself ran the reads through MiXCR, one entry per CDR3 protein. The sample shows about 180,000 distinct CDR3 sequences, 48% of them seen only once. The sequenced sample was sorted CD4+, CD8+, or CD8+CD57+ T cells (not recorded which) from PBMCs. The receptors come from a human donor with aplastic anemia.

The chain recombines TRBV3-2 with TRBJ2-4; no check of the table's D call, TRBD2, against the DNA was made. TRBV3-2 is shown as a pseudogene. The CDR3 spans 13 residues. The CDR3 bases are TGTGCCAGCAGCCTATACACTAGCGACATTCAGTACTTC. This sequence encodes CASSLYTSDIQYF.

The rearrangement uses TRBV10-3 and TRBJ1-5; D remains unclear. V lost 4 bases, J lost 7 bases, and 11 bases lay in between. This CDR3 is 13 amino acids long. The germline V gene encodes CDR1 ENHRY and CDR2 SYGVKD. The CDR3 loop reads CAISGGVGQPQHF. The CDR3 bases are TGTGCCATCAGTGGCGGGGTAGGCCAGCCCCAGCATTTT.

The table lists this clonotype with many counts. The CDR3: CASRPGDYGYTF. Written as DNA, the CDR3 is TGCGCCAGCAGGCCAGGGGACTATGGCTACACCTTC. The rearrangement uses TRBV5-1 and TRBJ1-2, with a tentative D call TRBD1 (6 bases). Germline V gene lookup returns CDR1 SGHRS and CDR2 YFSETQ. The CDR3 totals 12 residues. Trimming stripped 5 bases from V and 3 bases from J, with 8 bases between.

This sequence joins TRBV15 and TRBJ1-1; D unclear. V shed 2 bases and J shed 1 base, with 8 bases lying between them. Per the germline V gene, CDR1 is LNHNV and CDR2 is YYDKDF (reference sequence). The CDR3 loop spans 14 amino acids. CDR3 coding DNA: TGTGCCACCAGCAGATCGAGTGAGAACACTGAAGCTTTCTTT. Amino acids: CATSRSSENTEAFF.

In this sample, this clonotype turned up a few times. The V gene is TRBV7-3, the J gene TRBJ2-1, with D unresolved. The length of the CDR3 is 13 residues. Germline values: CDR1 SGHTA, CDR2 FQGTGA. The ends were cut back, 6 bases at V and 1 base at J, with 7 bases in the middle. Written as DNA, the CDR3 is TGTGCCAGCAGTGGCAGATCCTACAATGAGCAGTTCTTC. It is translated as CASSGRSYNEQFF.

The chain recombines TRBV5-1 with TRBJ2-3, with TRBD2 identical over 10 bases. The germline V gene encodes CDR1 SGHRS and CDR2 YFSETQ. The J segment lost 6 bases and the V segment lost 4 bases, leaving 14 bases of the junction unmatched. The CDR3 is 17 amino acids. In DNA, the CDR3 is TGCGCCAGCAGCCTTTTACCGGGAGCGGGAGGGTACGATACGCAGTATTTT. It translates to CASSLLPGAGGYDTQYF.

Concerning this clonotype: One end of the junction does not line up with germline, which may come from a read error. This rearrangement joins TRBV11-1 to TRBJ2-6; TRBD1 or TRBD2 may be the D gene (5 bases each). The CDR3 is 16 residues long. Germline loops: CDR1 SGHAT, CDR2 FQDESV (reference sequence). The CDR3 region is CASSLAWGTGANVLTF. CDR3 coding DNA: TGTGCCAGCAGCTTAGCCTGGGGCACCGGGGCTAACGTCCTGACTTTC.

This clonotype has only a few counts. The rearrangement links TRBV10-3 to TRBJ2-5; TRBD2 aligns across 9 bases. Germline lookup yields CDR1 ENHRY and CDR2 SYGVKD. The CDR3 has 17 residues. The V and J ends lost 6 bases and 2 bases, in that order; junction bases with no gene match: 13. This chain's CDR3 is CAISSRALAGVQETQYF. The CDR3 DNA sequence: TGTGCCATCAGCTCTAGGGCCTTAGCGGGGGTACAAGAGACCCAGTACTTC.